Each of the 16 T cell receptor beta chains below was sequenced from the same sample in a study of T cell repertoires in cytomegalovirus infection. For these receptors, no antigen is known. One entry per CDR3 protein, called by TCRdb with MiXCR from the reads. The table has around 310,000 distinct CDR3 sequences, around 29% seen once. The material sequenced was cultured PBMCs, taken from culture after CMV antigen stimulation. The receptor source for this set is a human donor in good health (CMV status not recorded). Some clones in this sample may be carry-over from other donors' samples.

This clonotype was observed many times. V is TRBV7-2 and J is TRBJ2-7, with 8 bases lining up with TRBD1. The V segment lost 5 bases and the J segment 7 bases; nucleotides outside the gene matches: 7. The CDR3 covers 13 residues. CDR1 is SGHTA, CDR2 FQGNSA, per germline. The CDR3: CASSPRQGWEQYF. The DNA for the CDR3 is TGTGCCAGCAGCCCCCGACAGGGGTGGGAGCAGTACTTC.

The chain has TRBV6-5 and TRBJ1-5; possible D gene TRBD1, 5 bases. This CDR3 has 12 residues. Germline CDR1 is MNHEY and CDR2 is SVGAGI. The germline V and J ends were trimmed by 5 bases and 7 bases, with 9 bases remaining between them. The CDR3 sequence is CASSRWGQPQHF. In nucleotides, the CDR3 is TGTGCCAGCAGTCGCTGGGGCCAGCCCCAGCATTTT.

The rearrangement joins TRBV6-5 to TRBJ2-3; TRBD2 is a possible D gene (5 bases). Looked up from germline, CDR1 is MNHEY and CDR2 is SVGAGI. V lost 8 bases and J 2 bases, leaving 17 bases between the germline ends. The CDR3 loop spans 15 amino acids. CDR3 bases: TGTGCCAGCCACAACGGAGGAGTCTCCACAGATACGCAGTATTTT. As protein: CASHNGGVSTDTQYF.

This chain connects TRBV20-1 to TRBJ2-3; 7 bases align to TRBD1. The CDR3 contains 16 residues. The trim removed 3 bases at V and 0 bases at J, leaving 9 bases unmatched. Looked up from germline, CDR1 is DFQATT and CDR2 is SNEGSKA (reference sequence). The CDR3 is CSASSFRDRSTDTQYF. CDR3 DNA: TGCAGTGCTAGTAGCTTCCGGGACAGAAGCACAGATACGCAGTATTTT.

The rearrangement uses TRBV28 and TRBJ1-5, with 10 positions matching TRBD1. The CDR3 length is 15 residues. The germline V gene encodes CDR1 MDHEN and CDR2 SYDVKM. V shed 8 bases and J 3 bases; nucleotides not matched to a gene: 7. DNA of the CDR3: TGTGCCAGCGGTCGGACAGGGGGAAACAATCAGCCCCAGCATTTT. Amino acid sequence: CASGRTGGNNQPQHF.

The V and J genes are TRBV28 and TRBJ1-2; TRBD1 might be the D (6 bases). This CDR3 is built from 16 residues. Germline V lookup: CDR1 MDHEN, CDR2 SYDVKM. V gave up 6 bases and J gave up 4 bases, with 21 bases separating them. The CDR3 region is CASSRLTGIGSYGYTF. In DNA, the CDR3 is TGTGCCAGCAGCAGGCTTACAGGGATAGGATCCTATGGCTACACCTTC.

This clonotype was found a few times. The rearrangement joins TRBV5-5 to TRBJ2-3; TRBD1 matches 8 bases. Germline V lookup: CDR1 SGHKS, CDR2 YYEKEE (reference sequence). J was trimmed by 2 bases and V by 4 bases; bases with no gene match: 6. This CDR3 is 15 amino acids long. The CDR3 loop is CASSLPTGATDTQYF. CDR3 in DNA: TGTGCCAGCAGCCTACCGACAGGGGCCACAGATACGCAGTATTTT. The complete variable domain, with remaining parts taken from reference TRBV5-5 and TRBJ2-3, reads DAGVTQSPTHLIKTRGQQVTLRCSPISGHKSVSWYQQVLGQGPQFIFQYYEKEERGRGNFPDRFSARQFPNYSSELNVNALLLGDSALYLCASSLPTGATDTQYFGPGTRLTVL.

The sample holds many counts of this clonotype. The chain employs TRBV7-2 and TRBJ1-3; a possible D gene is TRBD1 (6 bases). Trimming pared 2 bases from V and 0 bases from J, leaving 8 bases between. The CDR3 covers 15 residues. Germline V gene sequence: CDR1 SGHTA, CDR2 FQGNSA. The CDR3 bases are TGTGCCAGCAGCTTAACAGGGACCTCTGGAAACACCATATATTTT. Translated, it gives CASSLTGTSGNTIYF.

This clonotype has only a few counts. The V and J genes are TRBV12-3 or TRBV12-4 and TRBJ1-1; 8 bases agree with TRBD1. The V gene end was trimmed by 7 bases and the J gene end by 2 bases; junction bases not matched to a gene: 6. This CDR3 spans 14 amino acids. The CDR3 sequence is CASTMGQVNTEAFF. DNA of the CDR3: TGTGCCAGCACTATGGGACAGGTCAACACTGAAGCTTTCTTT.

In its sample, this clonotype was seen a few times. The gene calls are TRBV7-6 and TRBJ1-2; possibly TRBD1 for D (5 bases). The CDR3 sequence is 15 residues long. Deletions cut 1 base from V and 8 bases from J, with 17 bases between. Germline V CDR1 and CDR2: SGHVS, FNYEAQ. The CDR3 region is CASSLGFNEEGGYTF. The DNA of the CDR3 is TGTGCCAGCAGCTTAGGATTTAATGAGGAGGGGGGCTACACCTTC.

CDR3 amino acids: CASRPGLGTAYGYTF. CDR3 DNA sequence: TGTGCCAGCAGGCCAGGACTCGGGACAGCCTATGGCTACACCTTC. The chain carries TRBV5-8 and TRBJ1-2; 7 nucleotides agree with TRBD1. The CDR3 has 15 residues. Germline-derived CDR1 and CDR2 are SGHTS and YDEGEE. V lost 5 bases to trimming and J lost 4 bases; unmatched junction nucleotides: 11.

This clonotype has more than one count but fewer than ten. The DNA for the CDR3 is TGTGCCAGCAGGCGCTCGGGCTCCTACGGGGGCTACACCTTC. This sequence encodes CASRRSGSYGGYTF. J is TRBJ1-2 and V is TRBV7-9; D is unresolved. Germline V gene lookup returns CDR1 SEHNR and CDR2 FQNEAQ (reference sequence). Trimming removed 6 bases from V and 8 bases from J, with 19 bases in between. CDR3 length equals 14 residues.

Comment on this clonotype: The junction shows a germline mismatch at one end, possibly a read error. The gene calls are TRBV10-3 and TRBJ2-6; TRBD1 aligns across 10 bases. The germline V gene has CDR1 ENHRY and CDR2 SYGVKD. The CDR3 sequence is 15 residues long. The CDR3 protein is CAIMGQGTGADVLTF. In DNA form, the CDR3 reads TGTGCCATCATGGGACAGGGGACTGGGGCCGACGTCCTGACTTTC.

CDR3 in DNA: TGTGCCAGTAGCAATGGCCCGGGACTAGTTCCCGGGGAGCTGTTTTTT. The encoded protein is CASSNGPGLVPGELFF. The chain has TRBV19 and TRBJ2-2; 8 bases agree with TRBD2. Unmatched junction bases numbered 12, after V lost 6 bases and J lost 6 bases. CDR1 is LNHDA, CDR2 SQIVND, per germline (reference sequence). The CDR3 covers 16 residues.

This clonotype was found a few times. The rearrangement links TRBV7-9 to TRBJ2-3, with 7 nucleotides matching TRBD2. Germline CDR1 and CDR2: SEHNR and FQNEAQ (reference sequence). V shed 6 bases, J shed 1 base, and the junction held 7 bases outside the gene matches. There are 15 residues in the CDR3. DNA for the CDR3: TGTGCCAGCAGAGGAGCCCGGGAGGGCACAGATACGCAGTATTTT. This sequence encodes CASRGAREGTDTQYF. The variable domain in full, completed from reference TRBV7-9 and TRBJ2-3, reads DTGVSQNPRHKITKRGQNVTFRCDPISEHNRLYWYRQTLGQGPEFLTYFQNEAQLEKSRLLSDRFSAERPKGSFSTLEIQRTEQGDSAMYLCASRGAREGTDTQYFGPGTRLTVL.

A few counts support this clonotype. V and J are TRBV7-9 and TRBJ1-2; tentative D call: TRBD1 (6 bases). The CDR3 is 14 residues long. Germline V gene data show CDR1 as SEHNR and CDR2 as FQNEAQ (reference sequence). Trimming cost V 1 base and J 3 bases, with 9 bases left between them. The CDR3 spells CASSLGEGDYGYTF. The CDR3 nucleotides are TGTGCCAGCAGCTTAGGAGAGGGGGACTATGGCTACACCTTC. Complete variable domain (other parts from reference TRBV7-9 and TRBJ1-2): DTGVSQNPRHKITKRGQNVTFRCDPISEHNRLYWYRQTLGQGPEFLTYFQNEAQLEKSRLLSDRFSAERPKGSFSTLEIQRTEQGDSAMYLCASSLGEGDYGYTFGSGTRLTVV.